These T cell receptor beta chains were read from a single sample in a study of blood T cell repertoires in COVID-19. Clones were read by immunoSEQ multiplex PCR, and TCRdb kept only the in-frame ones, dropping some. The table includes about 200,000 clones, approximately 84% detected once. The sample consisted of PBMCs or T cells enriched from blood (not recorded which). The receptors stem from a man aged 40-49 years who had recovered from COVID-19. Each CDR3 is given with its conserved first and last residue. The D gene is left open where the match is weak. Size tells how often a clone was seen (once, few, many) or the class of an expanded clone, and some rows leave it out.

D gene: NA; clone size: NA; CDR3 length: 15; V gene: TRBV15; J gene: TRBJ1-2; CDR3 DNA: TGTGCCACCAGCAGAGAGGAGACAGGACTCTATGGCTACACCTTC; CDR3 protein: CATSREETGLYGYTF
D gene: TRBD2; clone size: NA; CDR3 length: 15; V gene: TRBV5-5; J gene: TRBJ2-1; CDR3 DNA: TGTGCCAGCAGCACCACAGCGGGGACCTACAATGAGCAGTTCTTC; CDR3 protein: CASSTTAGTYNEQFF
D gene: TRBD1; clone size: few; CDR3 length: 15; V gene: TRBV30; J gene: TRBJ1-6; CDR3 DNA: TGTGCCTGGAGTGCTGCGGGACAGCATAATTCACCCCTCCACTTT; CDR3 protein: CAWSAAGQHNSPLHF
D gene: NA; clone size: NA; CDR3 length: 13; V gene: TRBV9; J gene: TRBJ2-7; CDR3 DNA: TGTGCCAGCAGCCCCCCGGACAGCTACGAGCAGTACTTC; CDR3 protein: CASSPPDSYEQYF
D gene: NA; clone size: NA; CDR3 length: 15; V gene: TRBV5-1; J gene: TRBJ2-2; CDR3 DNA: TGCGCCAGCAGCTTGGTGGCAGGGTCGACCGGGGAGCTGTTTTTT; CDR3 protein: CASSLVAGSTGELFF
D gene: TRBD2; clone size: NA; CDR3 length: 16; V gene: TRBV16; J gene: TRBJ2-3; CDR3 DNA: TGTGCCAGCAGCCCGTCACTAGCGGGGGGCACAGATACGCAGTATTTT; CDR3 protein: CASSPSLAGGTDTQYF
D gene: NA; clone size: NA; CDR3 length: 14; V gene: TRBV2; J gene: TRBJ1-5; CDR3 DNA: TGTGCCAGCAGTGATAGGACTGGTTATCAGCCCCAGCATTTT; CDR3 protein: CASSDRTGYQPQHF
D gene: NA; clone size: NA; CDR3 length: 13; V gene: TRBV4-3; J gene: TRBJ2-4; CDR3 DNA: TGCGCCAACAGCCAAGGAGTATATGATATTCAGTACTTC; CDR3 protein: CANSQGVYDIQYF
D gene: NA; clone size: NA; CDR3 length: 16; V gene: TRBV5-1; J gene: TRBJ2-7; CDR3 DNA: TGCGCCAGCAGCTTGGCCGAGACAGGCAGAAGCTACGAGCAGTACTTC; CDR3 protein: CASSLAETGRSYEQYF
D gene: NA; clone size: NA; CDR3 length: 14; V gene: TRBV6-5; J gene: TRBJ1-1; CDR3 DNA: TGTGCCAGCACTTTTCAGGGCTTCAACACTGAAGCTTTCTTT; CDR3 protein: CASTFQGFNTEAFF
D gene: NA; clone size: NA; CDR3 length: 14; V gene: TRBV5-1; J gene: TRBJ2-7; CDR3 DNA: TGCGCCAGCAGCTTGGGACAGGGAGGTTACGAGCAGTACTTC; CDR3 protein: CASSLGQGGYEQYF
D gene: TRBD1; clone size: NA; CDR3 length: 15; V gene: TRBV3-1/TRBV3-2; J gene: TRBJ1-4; CDR3 DNA: TGTGCCAGCAGCCCTACAGGGGCAACTAATGAAAAACTGTTTTTT; CDR3 protein: CASSPTGATNEKLFF
D gene: TRBD1; clone size: NA; CDR3 length: 13; V gene: TRBV10-3; J gene: TRBJ1-2; CDR3 DNA: TGTGCCACAGGACAGGGGAAAAACTATGGCTACACCTTC; CDR3 protein: CATGQGKNYGYTF
D gene: NA; clone size: NA; CDR3 length: 17; V gene: TRBV2; J gene: TRBJ1-2; CDR3 DNA: TGTGCCAGCAGTGAAGCGCTTTGGGGGGGGCTCGGCTATGGCTACACCTTC; CDR3 protein: CASSEALWGGLGYGYTF
D gene: TRBD1; clone size: NA; CDR3 length: 14; V gene: TRBV6-2/TRBV6-3; J gene: TRBJ1-2; CDR3 DNA: TGTGCCAGCAGTTTAGACAGGACAGGACGTGGCTACACCTTC; CDR3 protein: CASSLDRTGRGYTF
D gene: NA; clone size: NA; CDR3 length: 16; V gene: TRBV9; J gene: TRBJ1-4; CDR3 DNA: TGTGCCAGCAGCGTAGGAGCCATTGCAACTAATGAAAAACTGTTTTTT; CDR3 protein: CASSVGAIATNEKLFF
D gene: NA; clone size: NA; CDR3 length: 12; V gene: TRBV2; J gene: TRBJ1-1; CDR3 DNA: TGTGCCAGCAGAAACACGTACACTGAAGCTTTCTTT; CDR3 protein: CASRNTYTEAFF
D gene: TRBD1; clone size: NA; CDR3 length: 15; V gene: TRBV5-8; J gene: TRBJ1-5; CDR3 DNA: TGTGCCAGCAGCAAGTACAGGGGCGGCAATCAGCCCCAGCATTTT; CDR3 protein: CASSKYRGGNQPQHF
D gene: NA; clone size: NA; CDR3 length: 15; V gene: TRBV6-5; J gene: TRBJ1-2; CDR3 DNA: TGTGCCAGCAGCCGGGATGGGGTTATCGCATATGGCTACACCTTC; CDR3 protein: CASSRDGVIAYGYTF
D gene: NA; clone size: NA; CDR3 length: 15; V gene: TRBV7-3; J gene: TRBJ1-2; CDR3 DNA: TGTGCCAGCAGCCCAATTCCGGGACAAGCCTATGGCTACACCTTC; CDR3 protein: CASSPIPGQAYGYTF
D gene: NA; clone size: once; CDR3 length: 13; V gene: TRBV7-8; J gene: TRBJ1-1; CDR3 DNA: TGTGCCAGCAGCTTAGGAGCGGTTACTGAAGCTTTCTTT; CDR3 protein: CASSLGAVTEAFF
D gene: NA; clone size: few; CDR3 length: 14; V gene: TRBV2; J gene: TRBJ1-2; CDR3 DNA: TGTGCCAGCAGCCTCGACAACACTAACTATGGCTACACCTTC; CDR3 protein: CASSLDNTNYGYTF
D gene: NA; clone size: NA; CDR3 length: 15; V gene: TRBV6-1; J gene: TRBJ1-6; CDR3 DNA: TGTGCCAGCAGTGAGTCCGCGCAGGCCCATTCACCCCTCCACTTT; CDR3 protein: CASSESAQAHSPLHF
D gene: NA; clone size: NA; CDR3 length: 14; V gene: TRBV28; J gene: TRBJ1-5; CDR3 DNA: TGTGCCAGCAGTTCCGCCGGAGGCAATCAGCCCCAGCATTTT; CDR3 protein: CASSSAGGNQPQHF
D gene: TRBD1; clone size: NA; CDR3 length: 18; V gene: TRBV7-8; J gene: TRBJ1-2; CDR3 DNA: TGTGCCAGCAGCTTGGGCAGGGGGCTTATCGTTTGGGACTATGGCTACACCTTC; CDR3 protein: CASSLGRGLIVWDYGYTF